Shown below are 26 T cell receptor beta chains from a single sample sequenced in a study of control samples from healthy donors and cancer patients. Produced via immunoSEQ multiplex PCR; TCRdb's table is partial and in-frame only. Of approximately 120,000 clones in the sample, around 86% are singletons; the top ten hold around 9%. Sequencing was performed on blood. All receptors derive from a man aged 40-55 years in good health.

J is TRBJ1-1 and V is TRBV6-2 or TRBV6-3; no firm D call. The length of the CDR3 is 12 residues. The germline V gene encodes CDR1 MNHEY and CDR2 SVGEGT. Trimming cost V 1 base and J 5 bases, with 5 bases left between them. CDR3 nucleotide sequence: TGTGCCAGCAGTTACTTAAGGACTGAAGCTTTCTTT. Protein product: CASSYLRTEAFF.

The chain has TRBV30 and TRBJ1-4; 7 positions agree with TRBD1. Per the germline V gene, CDR1 is GTSNPN and CDR2 is SVGIG (reference sequence). V was clipped by 4 bases and J by 9 bases; unmatched bases: 8. The CDR3 spans 13 residues. This chain's CDR3 is CAWTDRAGKKLFF. The CDR3 coding sequence is TGTGCCTGGACCGACAGGGCCGGGAAAAAACTGTTTTTT.

The chain carries TRBV7-2 and TRBJ2-7; the D call may be TRBD1 or TRBD2 (5 bases each). Germline CDR1 is SGHTA and CDR2 is FQGNSA. This CDR3 has 15 amino acids. V gave up 5 bases and J gave up 4 bases, with 18 bases separating them. The CDR3 nucleotides are TGTGCCAGCAGCGGCATCCGGGACGGAAGATACGAGCAGTACTTC. It specifies CASSGIRDGRYEQYF.

The CDR3 reads CASSPVGEQYF. CDR3 sequence (DNA): TGTGCCAGCAGCCCAGTGGGGGAGCAGTACTTC. The chain uses TRBV7-8 and TRBJ2-7; D unclear. The CDR3 totals 11 residues. Germline CDR1 reads SGHVS; CDR2 reads FQNEAQ. V was cut by 5 bases and J by 7 bases, with 9 bases left in between.

This chain joins TRBV5-1 and TRBJ2-7; D is possibly TRBD1 (6 bases). CDR3 length equals 17 residues. V dropped 1 base and J dropped 7 bases, with 24 bases sitting between them. Germline loops: CDR1 SGHRS, CDR2 YFSETQ. CDR3 loop: CASSLHPTGRGQAEQYF. The CDR3 bases are TGCGCCAGCAGCTTGCACCCCACAGGGAGAGGCCAGGCGGAGCAGTACTTC.

V gene TRBV6-5 combines with J gene TRBJ2-2, with D tentatively TRBD2 (5 bases). Trimming removed 10 bases from V and 1 base from J, with 13 bases in between. Per germline, CDR1 MNHEY and CDR2 SVGAGI. The CDR3 consists of 14 residues. The CDR3 DNA reads TGTGCCACCCGGAGACTACAGAACACCGGGGAGCTGTTTTTT. As protein: CATRRLQNTGELFF.

The chain carries TRBV12-3 or TRBV12-4 and TRBJ1-2; D not resolved. The CDR3 sequence is 12 residues long. V lost 1 base, J lost 10 bases, and 10 bases lay in between. For the CDR3, the DNA is TGTGCCAGCAGTTTAGGGTCCTTTATCTACACCTTC. Translating gives CASSLGSFIYTF.

The chain uses TRBV4-3 and TRBJ2-7, with a possible D match to TRBD2 (6 bases). The CDR3 is 15 residues long. V lost 4 bases, J lost 1 base, and 14 bases lay in between. The germline CDR1 and CDR2 sequences are LGHNA and YSLEER. The CDR3 loop reads CASSPGPSASYEQYF. CDR3 bases: TGCGCCAGCAGCCCCGGGCCTAGCGCGTCCTACGAGCAGTACTTC.

The sample holds one count of this clone. The V and J genes are TRBV9 and TRBJ1-2; unclear D gene. The germline V gene has CDR1 SGDLS and CDR2 YYNGEE. Trimming took off 0 bases at V and 0 bases at J, with 6 bases between the two ends. CDR3 length: 14 residues. The CDR3 DNA is TGTGCCAGCAGCGTAGGAGCAGCTAACTATGGCTACACCTTC. Protein product: CASSVGAANYGYTF.

V is TRBV7-2 and J is TRBJ2-7; tentatively, D is TRBD2 (7 bases). The CDR3 has 15 amino acids. The V end was cut by 1 base, the J end by 5 bases, with 15 bases between. Germline V gene sequence: CDR1 SGHTA, CDR2 FQGNSA. CDR3 sequence reads: CASSLVRGAANEQYF. CDR3 bases: TGTGCCAGCAGCTTAGTCCGGGGGGCAGCTAACGAGCAGTACTTC.

V is TRBV9 and J is TRBJ2-2, with no clear D. The germline gives CDR1 SGDLS, CDR2 YYNGEE. The CDR3 has 17 amino acids. V lost 2 bases and J lost 0, with 14 bases in between. CDR3 sequence: CASSVGWGSTNTGELFF. The CDR3 coding sequence is TGTGCCAGCAGCGTGGGGTGGGGATCCACGAACACCGGGGAGCTGTTTTTT.

The V and J genes are TRBV7-9 and TRBJ1-1, with 7 bases fitting TRBD1. This CDR3 is built from 16 residues. The V segment lost 4 bases and the J segment 2 bases; nucleotides outside the gene matches: 10. Germline CDR1 is SEHNR and CDR2 is FQNEAQ (reference sequence). This chain's CDR3 is CASSSDGTAINTEAFF. Here the CDR3 DNA reads TGTGCCAGCAGCTCCGATGGGACAGCGATAAACACTGAAGCTTTCTTT.

This chain links TRBV27 with TRBJ1-2; maybe TRBD1 (5 bases). CDR1 is MNHEY, CDR2 SMNVEV, per germline (reference sequence). V was clipped by 8 bases and J by 0 bases, with 19 bases between them. The CDR3 runs 16 residues. This CDR3 reads CASGSTGGRANYGYTF. The CDR3 region has the DNA TGTGCCAGCGGATCAACCGGGGGGAGGGCTAACTATGGCTACACCTTC.

CDR3 DNA sequence: TGTGCCAGCAGCTCACTATCCCCCAGGCGGAGTTCAGAGACCCAGTACTTC. Protein: CASSSLSPRRSSETQYF. The chain has TRBV7-6 and TRBJ2-5; D uncertain. Germline CDR1 is SGHVS and CDR2 is FNYEAQ. The CDR3 length is 17 residues. V gave up 4 bases and J gave up 4 bases, with 22 bases separating them.

CDR3: CASRIGTGGAYEQYF. CDR3 DNA: TGTGCCAGCAGGATCGGGACAGGGGGCGCCTACGAGCAGTACTTC. V usage is TRBV6-6 and J usage is TRBJ2-7; 12 nucleotides agree with TRBD1. CDR3 length equals 15 residues. Germline assignment: CDR1 MNHNY and CDR2 SVGAGI (reference sequence). V shed 6 bases and J 2 bases; nucleotides not matched to a gene: 5.

In DNA form, the CDR3 reads TGTGCCAGCAGCTTAGACAGGAACAATCAGCCCCAGCATTTT. This gives the protein CASSLDRNNQPQHF. The V and J genes are TRBV7-8 and TRBJ1-5, with a weak D call TRBD1 (5 bases). V lost 1 base, J lost 3 bases, and 7 bases lay in between. The CDR3 spans 14 residues. From germline, CDR1 is SGHVS and CDR2 FQNEAQ.

The chain recombines TRBV19 with TRBJ1-2; D not certain. V was cut by 5 bases and J by 5 bases, with 9 bases left in between. The CDR3 is made up of 12 amino acids. Germline V gene data show CDR1 as LNHDA and CDR2 as SQIVND (reference sequence). DNA for the CDR3: TGTGCCAGTAGTGAGCGGATTTATGGCTACACCTTC. Translation gives CASSERIYGYTF.

Worth noting for this clone: Other nucleotide sequences in the sample specify the same CDR3. This sequence joins TRBV21-1 and TRBJ1-5; the table gives TRBD1 as D, unverified against the DNA. TRBV21-1 represents a pseudogene. The CDR3 length is 17 residues. The CDR3 DNA is TGTGCCAGCAGCCCTTCCGGGACATCTCATAGCAATCAGCCCCAGCATTTT. Residues: CASSPSGTSHSNQPQHF.

This clone was counted only a few times. The chain joins TRBV5-4 to TRBJ2-3, with D possibly being TRBD1 (6 bases). The V gene's germline CDR1 is SGHNT and CDR2 YYREEE (reference sequence). CDR3 length: 16 residues. V was shortened by 4 bases and J by 1 base, with 16 bases between the two germline ends. Here the CDR3 reads CASSAGQMPGTDTQYF. The CDR3 bases are TGTGCCAGCAGCGCAGGACAGATGCCGGGCACAGATACGCAGTATTTT.

The rearrangement joins TRBV29-1 to TRBJ2-2; possible D gene TRBD1, 6 bases. The CDR3 length is 15 residues. Looked up from germline, CDR1 is SQVTM and CDR2 is ANQGSEA. V shed 4 bases and J shed 4 bases, with 16 bases lying between them. CDR3 residues: CSVGPGTTSTGELFF. Here the CDR3 DNA reads TGCAGCGTTGGCCCCGGGACAACAAGCACCGGGGAGCTGTTTTTT.

The chain recombines TRBV4-1 with TRBJ1-4, with TRBD1 matching over 10 bases. The CDR3 has 17 residues. The trim removed 1 base at V and 8 bases at J, leaving 10 bases unmatched. Per germline, CDR1 MGHRA and CDR2 YSYEKL. The CDR3 nucleotides are TGCGCCAGCAGCCAAGTTGGCGGGCGGGACAGGGGCGAAAAACTGTTTTTT. It translates to CASSQVGGRDRGEKLFF.

The CDR3 protein is CASSAGAGSYTF. The CDR3 coding sequence is TGCGCCAGCAGTGCGGGGGCCGGGAGCTACACCTTC. The chain uses TRBV10-1 and TRBJ1-2; tentative D call: TRBD1 (6 bases). V was clipped by 4 bases and J by 9 bases, with 12 bases between them. The V gene's germline CDR1 is WNHNN and CDR2 SYGVQD (reference sequence). The CDR3 runs to 12 residues.

The V call is TRBV11-2, the J call TRBJ1-2, with D hard to call. Germline V CDR1 and CDR2: SGHAT, FQNNGV. The V end lost 6 bases, the J end lost 4 bases, and 6 bases lay between the germline ends. The CDR3 totals 11 residues. The DNA of the CDR3 is TGTGCCAGCAGTCAGCTCTATGGCTACACCTTC. It encodes CASSQLYGYTF. Complete variable domain (other parts from reference TRBV11-2 and TRBJ1-2): EAGVAQSPRYKIIEKRQSVAFWCNPISGHATLYWYQQILGQGPKLLIQFQNNGVVDDSQLPKDRFSAERLKGVDSTLKIQPAKLEDSAVYLCASSQLYGYTFGSGTRLTVV.

The rearrangement links TRBV18 to TRBJ1-5; D is uncertain. Trimming took 2 bases from V and 5 from J, leaving 10 bases between them. CDR1 is KGHSH, CDR2 LQKENI, per germline. The CDR3 spans 14 residues. In DNA form, the CDR3 reads TGTGCCAGCTCACCAGATCAAGACTATCAGCCCCAGCATTTT. Protein: CASSPDQDYQPQHF.

The V call is TRBV7-6, the J call TRBJ2-3, with a tentative D call TRBD2 (6 bases). CDR1 is SGHVS and CDR2 is FNYEAQ in the germline V gene. Trimming left V 3 bases short and J 4 bases short, with 11 bases between. The CDR3 extends over 14 amino acids. This chain's CDR3 is CASSFGTGADTQYF. CDR3 sequence (DNA): TGTGCCAGCAGCTTCGGGACGGGGGCAGATACGCAGTATTTT.

This sequence joins TRBV7-8 and TRBJ1-5; D not resolved. Germline V lookup: CDR1 SGHVS, CDR2 FQNEAQ. This CDR3 region has 17 residues. The ends were cut back, 1 base at V and 0 bases at J, with 13 bases in the middle. The CDR3 loop reads CASSLVSGQNSNQPQHF. The CDR3 DNA reads as TGTGCCAGCAGCTTAGTTTCTGGGCAGAATAGCAATCAGCCCCAGCATTTT.